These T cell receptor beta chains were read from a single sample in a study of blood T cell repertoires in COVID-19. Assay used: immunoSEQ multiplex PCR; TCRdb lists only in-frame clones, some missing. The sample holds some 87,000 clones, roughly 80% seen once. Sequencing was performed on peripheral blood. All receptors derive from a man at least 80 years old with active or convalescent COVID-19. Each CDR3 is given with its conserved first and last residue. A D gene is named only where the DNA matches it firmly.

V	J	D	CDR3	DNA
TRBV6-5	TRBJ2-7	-	CASSYSSGVYEQYF	TGTGCCAGCAGTTACTCTTCAGGGGTTTACGAGCAGTACTTC
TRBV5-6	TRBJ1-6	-	CASSLPPRVSGYYNSPLHF	TGTGCCAGCAGCTTGCCCCCCAGGGTCTCCGGTTATTATAATTCACCCCTCCACTTT
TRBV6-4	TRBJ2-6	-	CASSDENSGANVLTF	TGTGCCAGCAGTGACGAGAACTCTGGGGCCAACGTCCTGACTTTC
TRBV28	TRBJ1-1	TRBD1	CASSLRGQKNTEAFF	TGTGCCAGCAGTCTAAGGGGACAGAAGAACACTGAAGCTTTCTTT
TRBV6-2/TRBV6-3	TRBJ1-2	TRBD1	CASSPGGGPYGYTF	TGTGCCAGCAGCCCCGGAGGGGGCCCCTATGGCTACACCTTC
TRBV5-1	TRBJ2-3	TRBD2	CASSFSPLAGGQDTQYF	TGCGCCAGCAGCTTTAGCCCACTAGCGGGGGGGCAAGATACGCAGTATTTT
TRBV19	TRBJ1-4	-	CASRGRQVTSANEKLFF	TGTGCCAGTAGGGGCCGACAGGTGACCTCGGCTAATGAAAAACTGTTTTTT
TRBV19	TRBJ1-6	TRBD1	CASSADRQGNSPLHF	TGTGCCAGTAGTGCAGATCGACAGGGGAATTCACCCCTCCACTTT
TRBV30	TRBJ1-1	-	CAWSVLRNTEVFF	TGTGCCTGGAGTGTACTAAGGAACACTGAAGTTTTCTTT
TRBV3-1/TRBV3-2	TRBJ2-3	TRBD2	CASSPWTSGGWGTDTQYF	TGTGCCAGCAGCCCATGGACTAGCGGGGGGTGGGGCACAGATACGCAGTATTTT
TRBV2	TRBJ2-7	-	CASSSEFGQTSYEQYF	TGTGCCAGCAGTTCGGAATTCGGACAGACCTCCTACGAGCAGTACTTC
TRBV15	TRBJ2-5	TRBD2	CATSRGTSGVEKTQYF	TGTGCCACCAGCAGAGGGACTAGCGGGGTAGAAAAGACCCAGTACTTC
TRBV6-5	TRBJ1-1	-	CASSYAGRGTEAFF	TGTGCCAGCAGTTACGCGGGGCGCGGAACTGAAGCTTTCTTT
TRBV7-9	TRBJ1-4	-	CATQPQGMTTNEKLFF	TGTGCCACCCAACCGCAGGGTATGACAACTAATGAAAAACTGTTTTTT
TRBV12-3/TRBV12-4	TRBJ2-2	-	CASSRSGTGELFF	TGTGCCAGCAGCCGGTCAGGGACCGGGGAGCTGTTTTTT
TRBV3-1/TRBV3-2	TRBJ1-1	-	CASSQLGPGTEAFF	TGTGCCAGCAGCCAACTGGGGCCCGGAACTGAAGCTTTCTTT